Listed here are 7 T cell receptor beta chains from one sample, sequenced in a study of blood T cell repertoires in COVID-19. The protocol was immunoSEQ multiplex PCR, while the TCRdb copy is restricted to in-frame clones and leaves out a portion. The data show roughly 220,000 clones, approximately 85% seen once. The material sequenced was peripheral blood. Receptors were obtained from a woman aged 80 or over with COVID-19, enrolled during active disease.

The CDR3 loop is CASRAGQGAYYGYTF. The DNA for the CDR3 is TGTGCCAGCAGGGCAGGACAGGGGGCTTACTATGGCTACACCTTC. The gene calls are TRBV6-5 and TRBJ1-2; 11 nucleotides line up with TRBD1. J gave up 3 bases and V 6 bases, and 6 bases lay outside the gene matches. The CDR3 covers 15 residues. CDR1 and CDR2 (germline): MNHEY, SVGAGI.

The chain couples TRBV3-1 (or the pseudogene TRBV3-2) to TRBJ1-5; 11 nucleotides align to TRBD1. The CDR3 runs to 15 residues. Germline V gene data show CDR1 as LGHDT and CDR2 as YNNKEL (reference sequence). V dropped 1 base and J dropped 7; count of bases not matched to a gene: 3. DNA for the CDR3: TGTGCCAGCAGCCAAGCCGGGACAGGGGGGCAGCCCCAGCATTTT. This sequence encodes CASSQAGTGGQPQHF.

Ten or more counts support this clone. This sequence joins TRBV7-9 and TRBJ2-1; D gene ambiguous. CDR3 length: 15 residues. V was trimmed by 4 bases and J by 0 bases, leaving 10 bases between them. CDR1 SEHNR and CDR2 FQNEAQ come from the germline V gene (reference sequence). The CDR3 sequence is CASSYDTSSYNEQFF. The CDR3, as DNA: TGTGCCAGCAGCTATGACACCAGCTCCTACAATGAGCAGTTCTTC. Filled out from reference TRBV7-9 and TRBJ2-1, the complete variable domain reads DTGVSQNPRHKITKRGQNVTFRCDPISEHNRLYWYRQTLGQGPEFLTYFQNEAQLEKSRLLSDRFSAERPKGSFSTLEIQRTEQGDSAMYLCASSYDTSSYNEQFFGPGTRLTVL.

The gene calls are TRBV15 and TRBJ2-7; the D gene is possibly TRBD2 (5 bases). Germline loops: CDR1 LNHNV, CDR2 YYDKDF (reference sequence). The CDR3 loop spans 15 amino acids. V lost 0 bases and J 4 bases, leaving 13 bases between the germline ends. The CDR3 region is CATSREPGSLYEQYF. In DNA form, the CDR3 reads TGTGCCACCAGCAGAGAGCCGGGATCACTTTACGAGCAGTACTTC.

The chain links TRBV7-9 to TRBJ1-2; D is perhaps TRBD1 (5 bases). Trimming took 1 base from V and 4 from J, leaving 16 bases between them. CDR1 is SEHNR, CDR2 FQNEAQ, per germline (reference sequence). There are 16 residues in the CDR3. CDR3 in amino acids: CASSLDRQGQGYGYTF. The CDR3 DNA is TGTGCCAGCAGCTTAGATCGCCAGGGCCAGGGCTATGGCTACACCTTC. The full variable domain, completed using reference TRBV7-9 and TRBJ1-2, is DTGVSQNPRHKITKRGQNVTFRCDPISEHNRLYWYRQTLGQGPEFLTYFQNEAQLEKSRLLSDRFSAERPKGSFSTLEIQRTEQGDSAMYLCASSLDRQGQGYGYTFGSGTRLTVV.

The chain couples TRBV7-9 to TRBJ2-7; 7 bases are shared with TRBD1. J was trimmed by 7 bases and V by 2 bases; bases with no gene match: 8. Germline V gene sequence: CDR1 SEHNR, CDR2 FQNEAQ (reference sequence). The CDR3 runs 14 residues. The CDR3 sequence is CASSLFTGDDEQYF. The CDR3 DNA sequence: TGTGCCAGCAGCTTATTTACAGGGGACGATGAGCAGTACTTC.

The chain links TRBV18 to TRBJ1-2; the match to TRBD1 covers 7 bases. Germline CDR1 and CDR2: KGHSH and LQKENI. J lost 2 bases, V lost 3 bases, and 3 bases had no gene match. CDR3 size: 14 residues. CDR3 nucleotide sequence: TGTGCCAGCTCACCCCAGGGACAGAACTATGGCTACACCTTC. Protein: CASSPQGQNYGYTF. The whole variable domain, filled in from reference TRBV18 and TRBJ1-2, reads NAGVMQNPRHLVRRRGQEARLRCSPMKGHSHVYWYRQLPEEGLKFMVYLQKENIIDESGMPKERFSAEFPKEGPSILRIQQVVRGDSAAYFCASSPQGQNYGYTFGSGTRLTVV.